One sample yielded the 12 T cell receptor beta chains listed below, sequenced in a study of blood T cell repertoires in COVID-19. Some clones are missing from TCRdb's copy, which holds only in-frame ones; the method was immunoSEQ multiplex PCR. Altogether 80,000 to 100,000 clones are present, about 90% being singletons, with the ten largest covering 1.5%. The sample taken for sequencing was peripheral blood. The receptor source for this set is a human donor with active COVID-19. The donor label of this sample is uncertain.

The chain combines TRBV18 with TRBJ2-3; 9 bases line up with TRBD2. CDR3 length: 22 residues. Trimming removed 1 base from V and 0 bases from J; junction bases left unmatched: 20. Germline V lookup: CDR1 KGHSH, CDR2 LQKENI. Here the CDR3 reads CASSPLDAGGLNSFTSTDTQYF. The CDR3 region has the DNA TGTGCCAGCTCACCACTTGATGCGGGGGGGCTAAACTCCTTCACTAGCACAGATACGCAGTATTTT.

The chain recombines TRBV28 with TRBJ1-2; 11 bases fit TRBD1. Germline CDR1 and CDR2: MDHEN and SYDVKM. Losses at the gene ends were 10 bases for V and 4 bases for J; bases not matched to a gene: 5. This CDR3 is 13 amino acids long. In nucleotides, the CDR3 is TGTGCCATCGGGGGACAGGGGGTCTATGGCTACACCTTC. Translation gives CAIGGQGVYGYTF.

This clone was detected only a few times. The V gene is TRBV19, the J gene TRBJ1-5; possibly TRBD1 for D (6 bases). CDR3 length: 17 residues. The ends were cut back, 3 bases at V and 6 bases at J, with 21 bases in the middle. Per the germline V gene, CDR1 is LNHDA and CDR2 is SQIVND (reference sequence). CDR3 DNA sequence: TGTGCCAGTAGTATTTTCCTATCCAGGGGCCTTAGTCAGCCCCAGCATTTT. Amino acid sequence: CASSIFLSRGLSQPQHF.

The chain links TRBV18 to TRBJ1-1; D uncertain. This CDR3 has 13 residues. Trimming took 3 bases from V and 4 from J, leaving 9 bases between them. Germline V gene lookup returns CDR1 KGHSH and CDR2 LQKENI. The CDR3 DNA is TGTGCCAGCTCACCCGCGCCGGGCACTGAAGCTTTCTTT. Translation: CASSPAPGTEAFF.

The chain employs TRBV9 and TRBJ1-3, with 9 bases aligning to TRBD1. Germline V gives CDR1 SGDLS, CDR2 YYNGEE. Trimming cost V 4 bases and J 1 base; bases outside gene matches: 15. The CDR3 consists of 19 residues. The CDR3 loop is CASSFRPGTGTGSGNTIYF. In DNA form, the CDR3 reads TGTGCCAGCAGCTTTCGTCCCGGGACAGGGACGGGGTCTGGAAACACCATATATTTT. Full variable domain (outside the CDR3, taken from reference TRBV9 and TRBJ1-3): DSGVTQTPKHLITATGQRVTLRCSPRSGDLSVYWYQQSLDQGLQFLIQYYNGEERAKGNILERFSAQQFPDLHSELNLSSLELGDSALYFCASSFRPGTGTGSGNTIYFGEGSWLTVV.

The chain is built from TRBV25-1 and TRBJ1-2; 10 nucleotides match TRBD1. Germline values: CDR1 MGHDK, CDR2 SYGVNS. This CDR3 has 15 amino acids. The V segment lost 4 bases and the J segment 7 bases; nucleotides outside the gene matches: 9. The CDR3, as DNA: TGTGCCAGCAGTGCAGCCGGGACAGGGGATCGTGGCTACACCTTC. Residues: CASSAAGTGDRGYTF.

This chain connects TRBV7-2 to TRBJ1-2; TRBD1 aligns across 7 bases. Germline V lookup: CDR1 SGHTA, CDR2 FQGNSA. CDR3 size: 14 residues. The ends lost 4 bases at V and 2 bases at J; junction bases unmatched: 4. CDR3 sequence reads: CASSSRGQNYGYTF. In nucleotides, the CDR3 is TGTGCCAGCAGCTCGAGGGGGCAGAACTATGGCTACACCTTC.

V is TRBV4-3 and J is TRBJ2-7; D is perhaps TRBD2 (6 bases). Germline V gene data show CDR1 as LGHNA and CDR2 as YSLEER. Trimming stripped 1 base from V and 1 base from J, with 11 bases between. The CDR3 has 15 amino acids. In DNA, the CDR3 is TGCGCCAGCAGCCAAGCCCCCGGAGGGTCCTACGAGCAGTACTTC. It encodes CASSQAPGGSYEQYF.

This rearrangement joins TRBV9 to TRBJ2-5, with 9 bases that match TRBD1. The germline V gene has CDR1 SGDLS and CDR2 YYNGEE. This CDR3 comprises 16 residues. Trimming removed 1 base from V and 0 bases from J; junction bases left unmatched: 4. The chain's CDR3 is CASSVSGTGNQETQYF. The DNA of the CDR3 is TGTGCCAGCAGCGTATCTGGGACAGGGAACCAAGAGACCCAGTACTTC.

This chain uses TRBV18 with TRBJ2-1, with a weak D call TRBD1 (5 bases). Germline V gives CDR1 KGHSH, CDR2 LQKENI. The CDR3 sequence is 17 residues long. The germline V and J ends were trimmed by 1 base and 4 bases, with 17 bases remaining between them. CDR3 coding DNA: TGTGCCAGCTCACCACTCCAGGGTCCATCTACTTACAATGAGCAGTTCTTC. It encodes CASSPLQGPSTYNEQFF.

V and J are TRBV19 and TRBJ1-1; D possibly corresponds to TRBD1 (5 bases). The germline CDR1 and CDR2 sequences are LNHDA and SQIVND (reference sequence). Trimming removed 3 bases at V and 0 bases at J, with 8 bases between. This CDR3 region has 14 residues. CDR3 amino acids: CASSIGGVNTEAFF. The CDR3 DNA is TGTGCCAGTAGTATTGGGGGGGTGAACACTGAAGCTTTCTTT.

There are a few counts of this clone. V is TRBV7-9 and J is TRBJ2-7; D ambiguous. Trimming removed 1 base from V and 5 bases from J, with 12 bases in between. CDR3 length: 14 amino acids. Germline assignment: CDR1 SEHNR and CDR2 FQNEAQ (reference sequence). This CDR3 reads CASSLDGPGDEQYF. CDR3 coding DNA: TGTGCCAGCAGCTTAGATGGCCCAGGCGACGAGCAGTACTTC.